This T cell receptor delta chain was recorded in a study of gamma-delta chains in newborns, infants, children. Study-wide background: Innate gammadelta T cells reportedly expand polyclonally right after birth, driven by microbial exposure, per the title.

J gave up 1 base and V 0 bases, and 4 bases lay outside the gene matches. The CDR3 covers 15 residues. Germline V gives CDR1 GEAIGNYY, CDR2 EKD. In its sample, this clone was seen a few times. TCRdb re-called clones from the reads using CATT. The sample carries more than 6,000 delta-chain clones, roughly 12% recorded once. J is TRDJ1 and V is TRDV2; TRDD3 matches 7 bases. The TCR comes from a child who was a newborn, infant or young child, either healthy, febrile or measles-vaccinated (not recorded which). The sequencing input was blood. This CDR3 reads CACDTGDRGTDKLIF. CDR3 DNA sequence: TGTGCCTGTGACACCGGGGATAGGGGCACCGATAAACTCATCTTT.